This record concerns one T cell receptor (beta chain) sequence. Its cognate antigen is unknown. As to time point: week 23, last vaccination. Every vaccination contained 300 ug of the mutant IDH1 20-mer peptide and was paired with topical imiquimod. The data stem from a study of a mutant IDH1 vaccine in newly diagnosed glioma. Turning to the study itself: Administration of eight vaccinations to patients took place in weeks 1, 3, 5, 7, 11, 15, 19, 23. Treated patients, averaging approximately 40 years, were approximately 60% male and roughly 38% female. It was radiotherapy, temozolomide, or both that patients received previously, with most receiving both.

Here immunoSEQ multiplex PCR was the method, and the copy in TCRdb shows in-frame clones only, minus some. The table has 50,000 to 70,000 clones, more than 75% seen once. The CDR3 loop spans 12 amino acids. V lost 6 bases and J lost 7, with 13 bases in between. The germline V gene encodes CDR1 SGHKS and CDR2 YYEKEE (reference sequence). J is TRBJ1-2 and V is TRBV5-5; no firm D call. The TCR comes from a middle-aged man with glioma. Source: PBMCs, taken from a glioma patient whose treatment included an IDH1 peptide vaccine. The CDR3 spells CASNQDLRGYTF. CDR3 in DNA: TGTGCCAGCAACCAAGATCTCCGTGGCTACACCTTC. Together with reference TRBV5-5 and TRBJ1-2, the CDR3 gives the full variable domain: DAGVTQSPTHLIKTRGQQVTLRCSPISGHKSVSWYQQVLGQGPQFIFQYYEKEERGRGNFPDRFSARQFPNYSSELNVNALLLGDSALYLCASNQDLRGYTFGSGTRLTVV.